Listed here is a single T cell receptor beta chain. The CDR3 sequence is 15 residues long. Trimming cost V 6 bases and J 3 bases; bases outside gene matches: 8. CDR1 MNHEY and CDR2 SMNVEV come from the germline V gene (reference sequence). This entry is derived from a study of T cell repertoires in ileal Crohn's disease. Overall study context: All patients had surgery for stricturing (approximately 60%) or penetrating (about 40%) disease.

Five hundred nanograms of biopsy DNA per sample underwent TCRB immunosequencing. Repertoires were generated with immunoSEQ multiplex PCR, while TCRdb's copy carries only in-frame clones and drops some. The table has several thousand clones, 69% seen once; the top ten hold around 16%. What was sequenced was ileal tissue. J is TRBJ1-1 and V is TRBV27, with TRBD1 matching over 9 bases. The origin of this receptor is an adult with Crohn's disease. CDR3 sequence reads: CASSNRGPGDTEAFF. The CDR3 DNA is TGTGCCAGCAGCAACAGGGGGCCTGGGGACACTGAAGCTTTCTTT.